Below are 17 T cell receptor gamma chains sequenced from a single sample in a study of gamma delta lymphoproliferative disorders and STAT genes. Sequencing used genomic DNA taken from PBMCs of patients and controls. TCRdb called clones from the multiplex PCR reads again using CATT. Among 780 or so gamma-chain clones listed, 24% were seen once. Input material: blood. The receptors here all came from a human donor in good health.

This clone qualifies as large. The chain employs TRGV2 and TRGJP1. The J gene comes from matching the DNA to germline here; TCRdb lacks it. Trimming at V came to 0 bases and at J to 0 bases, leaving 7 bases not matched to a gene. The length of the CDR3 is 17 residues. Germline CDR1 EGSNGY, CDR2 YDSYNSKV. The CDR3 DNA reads TGTGCCACCTGGGACGGGAGGAGGTATACCACTGGTTGGTTCAAGATATTT. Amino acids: CATWDGRRYTTGWFKIF.

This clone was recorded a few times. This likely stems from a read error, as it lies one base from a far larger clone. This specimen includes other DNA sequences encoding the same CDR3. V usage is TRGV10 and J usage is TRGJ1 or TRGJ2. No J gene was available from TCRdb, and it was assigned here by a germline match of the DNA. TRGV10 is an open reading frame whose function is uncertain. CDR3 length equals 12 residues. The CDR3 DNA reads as TGCGCTGCGTGGCCGTCGGGGTATAAGAAACTCTTT. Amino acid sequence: CAAWPSGYKKLF.

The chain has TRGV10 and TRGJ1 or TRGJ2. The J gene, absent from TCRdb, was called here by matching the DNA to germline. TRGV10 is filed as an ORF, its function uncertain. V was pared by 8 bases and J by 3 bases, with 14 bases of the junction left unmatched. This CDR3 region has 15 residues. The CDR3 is CAAWDYDGIYYKKLF. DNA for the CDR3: TGTGCTGCGTGGGATTATGACGGAATTTATTATAAGAAACTCTTT.

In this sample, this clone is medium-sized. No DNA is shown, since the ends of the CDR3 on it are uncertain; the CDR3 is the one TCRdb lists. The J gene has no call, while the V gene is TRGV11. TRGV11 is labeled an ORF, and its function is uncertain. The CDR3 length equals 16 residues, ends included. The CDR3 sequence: CTTVPAGLGTGWFKIF.

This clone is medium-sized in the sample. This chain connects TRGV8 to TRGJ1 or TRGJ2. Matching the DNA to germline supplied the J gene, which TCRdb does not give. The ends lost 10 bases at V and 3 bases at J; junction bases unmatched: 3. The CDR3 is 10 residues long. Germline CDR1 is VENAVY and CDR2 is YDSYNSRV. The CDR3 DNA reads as TGTGCCACGCGTTATTATAAGAAACTCTTT. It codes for CATRYYKKLF.

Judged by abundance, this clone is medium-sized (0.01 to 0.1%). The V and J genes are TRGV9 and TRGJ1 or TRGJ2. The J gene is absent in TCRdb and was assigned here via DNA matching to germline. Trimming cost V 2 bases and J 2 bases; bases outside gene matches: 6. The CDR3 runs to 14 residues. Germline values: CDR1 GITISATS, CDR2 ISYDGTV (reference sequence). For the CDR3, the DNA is TGTGCCTTGTGGGAGGGGAATTATTATTATAAGAAACTCTTT. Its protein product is CALWEGNYYYKKLF.

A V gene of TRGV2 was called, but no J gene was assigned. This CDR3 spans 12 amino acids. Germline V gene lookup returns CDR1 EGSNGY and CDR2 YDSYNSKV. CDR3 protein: CATWDEPLWGLF. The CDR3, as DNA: TGTGCCACCTGGGACGAACCCCTTTGGGGACTCTTT.

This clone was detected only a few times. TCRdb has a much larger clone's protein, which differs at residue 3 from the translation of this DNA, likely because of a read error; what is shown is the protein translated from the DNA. CDR3: CAAGMNYYKKLF. The DNA of the CDR3 is TGTGCCGCCGGGATGAATTATTATAAGAAACTCTTT. The chain combines TRGV4 with TRGJ1 or TRGJ2. The J gene, left out of TCRdb, was set here by checking the DNA against germline. The trim removed 12 bases at V and 0 bases at J, leaving 8 bases unmatched. The CDR3 has 12 amino acids. The germline gives CDR1 EGSTGY, CDR2 YDSYTSSV.

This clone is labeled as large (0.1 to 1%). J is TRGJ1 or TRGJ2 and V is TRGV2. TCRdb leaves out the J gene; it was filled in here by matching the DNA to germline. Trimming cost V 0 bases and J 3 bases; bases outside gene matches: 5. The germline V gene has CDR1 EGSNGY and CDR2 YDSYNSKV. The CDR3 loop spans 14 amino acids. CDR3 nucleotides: TGTGCCACCTGGGACGGGCTTCGTTATTATAAGAAACTCTTT. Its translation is CATWDGLRYYKKLF.

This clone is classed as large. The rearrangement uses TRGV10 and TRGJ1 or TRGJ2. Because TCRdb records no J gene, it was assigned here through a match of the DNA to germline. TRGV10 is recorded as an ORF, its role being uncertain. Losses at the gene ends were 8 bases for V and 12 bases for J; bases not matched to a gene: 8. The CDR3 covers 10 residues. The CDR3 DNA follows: TGTGCTGCGTGGGATTGGGGGAAACTCTTT. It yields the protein CAAWDWGKLF.

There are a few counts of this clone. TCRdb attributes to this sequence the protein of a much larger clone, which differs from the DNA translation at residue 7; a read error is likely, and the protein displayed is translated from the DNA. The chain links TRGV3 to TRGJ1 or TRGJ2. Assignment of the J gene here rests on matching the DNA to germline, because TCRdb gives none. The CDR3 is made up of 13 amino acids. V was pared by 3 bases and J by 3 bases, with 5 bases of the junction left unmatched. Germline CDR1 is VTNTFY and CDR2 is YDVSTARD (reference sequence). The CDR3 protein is CATWDRSYYKKLF. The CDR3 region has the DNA TGTGCCACCTGGGACCGATCTTATTATAAGAAACTCTTT.

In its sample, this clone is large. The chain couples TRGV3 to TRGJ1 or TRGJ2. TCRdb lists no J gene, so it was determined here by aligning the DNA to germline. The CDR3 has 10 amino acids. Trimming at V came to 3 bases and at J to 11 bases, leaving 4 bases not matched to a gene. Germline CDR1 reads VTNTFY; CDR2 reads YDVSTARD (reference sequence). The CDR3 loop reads CATWDPEKLF. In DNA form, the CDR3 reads TGTGCCACCTGGGACCCTGAGAAACTCTTT.

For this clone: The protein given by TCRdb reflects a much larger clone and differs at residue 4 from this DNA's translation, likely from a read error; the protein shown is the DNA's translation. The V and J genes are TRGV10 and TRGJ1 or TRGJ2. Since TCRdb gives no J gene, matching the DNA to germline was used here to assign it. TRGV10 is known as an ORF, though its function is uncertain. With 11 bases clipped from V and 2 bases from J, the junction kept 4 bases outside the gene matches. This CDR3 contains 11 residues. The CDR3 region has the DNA TGTGCTGCGCGGGATTATTATAAGAAACTCTTT. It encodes CAARDYYKKLF.

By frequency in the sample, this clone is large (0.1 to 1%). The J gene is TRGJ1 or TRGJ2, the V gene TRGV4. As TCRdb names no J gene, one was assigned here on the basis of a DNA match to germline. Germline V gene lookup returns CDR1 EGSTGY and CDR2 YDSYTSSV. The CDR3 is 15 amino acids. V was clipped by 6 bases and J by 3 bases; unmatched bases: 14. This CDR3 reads CATWYTMDPYYKKLF. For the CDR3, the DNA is TGTGCCACCTGGTATACAATGGACCCTTATTATAAGAAACTCTTT.

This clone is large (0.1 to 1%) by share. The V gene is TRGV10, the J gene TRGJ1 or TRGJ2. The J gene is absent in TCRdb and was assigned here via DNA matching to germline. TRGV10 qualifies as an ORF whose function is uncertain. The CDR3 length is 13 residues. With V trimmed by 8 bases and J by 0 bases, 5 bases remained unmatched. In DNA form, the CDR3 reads TGTGCTGCGTGGGGTCTGAATTATTATAAGAAACTCTTT. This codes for CAAWGLNYYKKLF.

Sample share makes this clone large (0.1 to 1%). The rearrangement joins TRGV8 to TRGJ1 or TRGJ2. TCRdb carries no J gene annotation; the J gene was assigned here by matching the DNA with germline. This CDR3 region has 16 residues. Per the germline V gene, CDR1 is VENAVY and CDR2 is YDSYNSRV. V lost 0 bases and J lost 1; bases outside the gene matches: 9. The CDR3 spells CATWDRPVINYYKKLF. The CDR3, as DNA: TGTGCCACCTGGGATAGGCCGGTGATAAATTATTATAAGAAACTCTTT.

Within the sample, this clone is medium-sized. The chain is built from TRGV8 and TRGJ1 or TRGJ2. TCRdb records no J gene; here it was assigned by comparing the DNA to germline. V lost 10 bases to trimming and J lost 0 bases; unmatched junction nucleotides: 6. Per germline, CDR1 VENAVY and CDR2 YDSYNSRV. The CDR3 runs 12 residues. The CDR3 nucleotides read TGTGCCACTTACCCGAATTATTATAAGAAACTCTTT. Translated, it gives CATYPNYYKKLF.